The 9 T cell receptor beta chains given below trace back to one sample, sequenced in a study of cytomegalovirus exposure and HLA in healthy donors. It was with 60 Vbeta and 13 Jbeta primers that the PCR ran. Here immunoSEQ multiplex PCR was the method, and the copy in TCRdb shows in-frame clones only, minus some. The top ten clones hold just under 3% of a sample with roughly 200,000 clones, about four fifths of them seen once. Sequencing was performed on PBMCs. The receptors were sampled from a male donor in good health and CMV-seronegative.

J is TRBJ2-7 and V is TRBV28; 8 nucleotides line up with TRBD1. The V gene's germline CDR1 is MDHEN and CDR2 SYDVKM. This CDR3 has 13 amino acids. V shed 3 bases and J 5 bases; nucleotides not matched to a gene: 3. CDR3 sequence (DNA): TGTGCCAGCAGTTTTGGACAGGGCCACGAGCAGTACTTC. Translation gives CASSFGQGHEQYF.

The gene calls are TRBV6-5 and TRBJ1-2; D is ambiguous. The CDR3 has 15 residues. The germline gives CDR1 MNHEY, CDR2 SVGAGI. V lost 7 bases and J 4 bases, leaving 19 bases between the germline ends. The CDR3 DNA is TGTGCCAGCACCTTGACGTCGGGGTTAAGCTATGGCTACACCTTC. Protein: CASTLTSGLSYGYTF.

The chain employs TRBV12-5 and TRBJ2-1, with D possibly being TRBD2 (6 bases). The length of the CDR3 is 16 residues. V lost 1 base, J lost 5 bases, and 15 bases lay in between. Germline CDR1 LGHNT, CDR2 FRNRAP. The CDR3, as DNA: TGTGCTAGTGGTTTGGGACGACTAGATCCCCACAATGAGCAGTTCTTC. Its protein product is CASGLGRLDPHNEQFF.

This clone has more than one count but fewer than ten. The rearrangement links TRBV10-3 to TRBJ1-5; 8 nucleotides match TRBD1. The length of the CDR3 is 16 residues. V dropped 2 bases and J dropped 6; count of bases not matched to a gene: 9. Germline loops: CDR1 ENHRY, CDR2 SYGVKD. The CDR3 sequence is CAISEGGQGASQPQHF. For the CDR3, the DNA is TGTGCCATCAGTGAGGGGGGGCAGGGGGCAAGTCAGCCCCAGCATTTT.

In the case of this clone: The germline gene is not matched at one end of the junction; a read error may be the cause. V usage is TRBV9 and J usage is TRBJ2-2; 9 bases map to TRBD1. The CDR3 has 17 residues. CDR1 is SGDLS and CDR2 is YYNGEE in the germline V gene. CDR3: CASSATTGTGRTGERFF. The CDR3 DNA is TGTGCCAGCAGCGCCACAACCGGGACAGGGCGCACCGGGGAGCGGTTTTTT. Complete variable domain (other parts from reference TRBV9 and TRBJ2-2): DSGVTQTPKHLITATGQRVTLRCSPRSGDLSVYWYQQSLDQGLQFLIQYYNGEERAKGNILERFSAQQFPDLHSELNLSSLELGDSALYFCASSATTGTGRTGERFFGEGSRLTVL.

The gene calls are TRBV2 and TRBJ1-6; unclear D gene. The CDR3 contains 16 residues. Germline CDR1 SNHLY, CDR2 FYNNEI. V shed 6 bases and J shed 6 bases, with 18 bases lying between them. DNA for the CDR3: TGTGCCAGCAGCGAGCGACCCGGGTTGAGTAATTCACCCCTCCACTTT. Residues: CASSERPGLSNSPLHF.

In the case of this clone: This may come from a read error, since a much larger clone is one base off. The rearrangement uses TRBV7-9 and TRBJ2-3; no clear D. Germline CDR1 reads SEHNR; CDR2 reads FQNEAQ (reference sequence). The length of the CDR3 is 12 residues. V lost 4 bases to trimming and J lost 2 bases, with 4 bases between them. CDR3 amino acids: CASSSVTDTQYF. CDR3 bases: TGTGCCAGCAGCTCCGTCACAGATACGCAGTATTTT. Using reference TRBV7-9 and TRBJ2-3 for the parts outside the CDR3, the full variable domain is DTGVSQNPRHKITKRGQNVTFRCDPISEHNRLYWYRQTLGQGPEFLTYFQNEAQLEKSRLLSDRFSAERPKGSFSTLEIQRTEQGDSAMYLCASSSVTDTQYFGPGTRLTVL.

Concerning this clone: In the same sample, other DNA sequences code for this CDR3. The V gene is TRBV30, the J gene TRBJ1-5, with unresolved D. This CDR3 contains 13 residues. The germline V and J ends were trimmed by 0 bases and 6 bases, with 9 bases remaining between them. Looked up from germline, CDR1 is GTSNPN and CDR2 is SVGIG (reference sequence). The CDR3 loop reads CAWSVREGQPQHF. DNA of the CDR3: TGTGCCTGGAGTGTACGGGAAGGTCAGCCCCAGCATTTT.

The rearrangement uses TRBV6-5 and TRBJ2-7, with D possibly matching TRBD1 (6 bases). V was cut by 0 bases and J by 4 bases, with 10 bases left in between. The CDR3 totals 14 residues. Germline V gene sequence: CDR1 MNHEY, CDR2 SVGAGI. The CDR3 here is CASSYSTGVYEQYF. As DNA, the CDR3 is TGTGCCAGCAGTTACTCGACAGGAGTATACGAGCAGTACTTC.